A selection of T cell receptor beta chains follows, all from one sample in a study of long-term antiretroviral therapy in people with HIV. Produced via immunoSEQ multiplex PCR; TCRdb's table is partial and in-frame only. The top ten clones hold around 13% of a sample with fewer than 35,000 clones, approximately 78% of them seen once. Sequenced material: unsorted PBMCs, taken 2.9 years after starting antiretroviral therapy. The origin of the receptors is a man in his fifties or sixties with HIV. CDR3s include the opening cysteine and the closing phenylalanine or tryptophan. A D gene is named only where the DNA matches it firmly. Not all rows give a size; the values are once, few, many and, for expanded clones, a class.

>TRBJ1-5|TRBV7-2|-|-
CASSLRSGGDQPQHF
TGTGCCAGCAGCTTGCGGTCCGGGGGGGATCAGCCCCAGCATTTT
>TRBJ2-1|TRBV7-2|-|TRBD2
CASTGGDEQFF
TGTGCCAGTACCGGGGGGGATGAGCAGTTCTTC
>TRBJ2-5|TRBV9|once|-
CASSAGGAQETQYF
TGTGCCAGCAGCGCAGGGGGGGCTCAAGAGACCCAGTACTTC
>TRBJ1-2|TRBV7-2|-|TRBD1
CASSRTGEGYGYTF
TGTGCCAGCAGCCGGACAGGGGAAGGCTATGGCTACACCTTC
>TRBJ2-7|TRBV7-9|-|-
CASSWVGGGIEQYF
TGTGCCAGCAGCTGGGTAGGGGGAGGGATCGAGCAGTACTTC
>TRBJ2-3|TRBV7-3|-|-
CASSFNRLTSTDTQYF
TGTGCCAGCAGCTTTAACAGGCTTACTAGCACAGATACGCAGTATTTT
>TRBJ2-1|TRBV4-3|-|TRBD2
CASSQGLFAGGPGDEQFF
TGCGCCAGCAGCCAAGGTCTTTTTGCGGGGGGGCCGGGAGATGAGCAGTTCTTC
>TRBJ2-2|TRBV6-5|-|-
CASSRGTGELFF
TGTGCCAGCTCCAGGGGCACCGGGGAGCTGTTTTTT
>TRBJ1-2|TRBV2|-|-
CASRNSGTLYGYTF
TGTGCCAGCAGGAACTCCGGGACCCTCTATGGCTACACCTTC
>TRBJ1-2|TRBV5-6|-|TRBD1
CASRSWTGNYGYTF
TGTGCCAGCAGATCCTGGACAGGGAACTATGGCTACACCTTC
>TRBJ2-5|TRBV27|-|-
CASSPLTAGETQYF
TGTGCCAGCAGTCCCCTGACGGCGGGGGAGACCCAGTACTTC
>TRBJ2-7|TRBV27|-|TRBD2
CASRSSRGGRSLYEQYF
TGTGCCAGCAGGTCCTCTCGGGGGGGTCGTTCTCTTTACGAGCAGTACTTC
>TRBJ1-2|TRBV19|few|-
CASSIGTPGGGYTF
TGTGCCAGTAGTATTGGGACGCCCGGGGGTGGCTACACCTTC
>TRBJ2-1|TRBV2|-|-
CASTAAGQSYNEQFF
TGTGCCAGCACCGCGGCCGGACAGTCCTACAATGAGCAGTTCTTC
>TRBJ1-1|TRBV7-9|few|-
CASGLLMNTEAFF
TGTGCCAGCGGTCTCCTGATGAACACTGAAGCTTTCTTT
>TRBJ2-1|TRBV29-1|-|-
CSLTQTLANEQFF
TGCAGCTTGACTCAAACCCTAGCCAATGAGCAGTTCTTC
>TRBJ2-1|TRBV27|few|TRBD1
CASRGDSSPNEQFF
TGTGCCAGCAGAGGGGACAGTTCTCCCAATGAGCAGTTCTTC
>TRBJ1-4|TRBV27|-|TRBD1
CASSSSDRGLEKLFF
TGTGCCAGCAGTTCCTCGGACAGGGGGCTTGAAAAACTGTTTTTT
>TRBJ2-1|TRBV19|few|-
CASSKADSYNEQFF
TGTGCCAGTAGTAAAGCCGACTCCTACAATGAGCAGTTCTTC
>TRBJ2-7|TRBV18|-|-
CASSPSNTVSYEQYF
TGTGCCAGCTCACCCTCAAACACGGTCTCCTACGAGCAGTACTTC
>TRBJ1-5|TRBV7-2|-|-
CASSSGPNQPQHF
TGTGCCAGCAGCTCGGGCCCGAATCAGCCCCAGCATTTT
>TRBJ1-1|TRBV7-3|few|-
CASSLVQGAEAFF
TGTGCCAGCAGCCTCGTCCAGGGCGCTGAAGCTTTCTTT
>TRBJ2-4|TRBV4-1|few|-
CASSQVVVLGPKNIQYF
TGCGCCAGCAGCCAAGTTGTGGTGTTAGGACCCAAAAACATTCAGTACTTC
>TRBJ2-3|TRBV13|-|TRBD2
CASSLSAGGPQDTQYF
TGTGCCAGCAGTTTGTCGGCGGGGGGGCCGCAAGATACGCAGTATTTT